This note documents a single TCR beta chain sequence. What it binds is not known. This entry belongs to a study of T cells in tuberculosis. Study-wide background: Samples predate treatment or fall within its first 7 days.

General study findings and limits: Active tuberculosis cases were adults; controls were adolescents.

The length of the CDR3 is 12 residues. The V end lost 4 bases, the J end lost 2 bases, and 3 bases lay between the germline ends. The germline V gene has CDR1 MNHEY and CDR2 SMNVEV (reference sequence). Profiling relied on immunoSEQ multiplex PCR, and the TCRdb table lists in-frame clones only, not all of them. This table has roughly 34,000 clones, 93% appearing once. Noted time point: new active TB diagnosis, blood taken before or within 7 days of starting treatment. The chain combines TRBV27 with TRBJ2-1; the D is unclear. Sequencing used PBMCs, obtained at tuberculosis diagnosis. The TCR sequence derives from an adult with tuberculosis. This CDR3 reads CASSSAYNEQFF. The CDR3 region has the DNA TGTGCCAGCAGTTCGGCCTACAATGAGCAGTTCTTC.